The rows below give T cell receptor beta chains drawn from one sample of a study of CD8 T cells in ankylosing spondylitis. TCRdb re-derived calls from the 5' RACE reads in MiXCR, one entry per CDR3 protein. This table holds roughly 100,000 distinct CDR3 sequences, less than 25% found once. Material for sequencing was synovial fluid, either unsorted or a sorted T cell fraction (not recorded which). Source of these receptors: a male donor with ankylosing spondylitis. CDR3s include the opening cysteine and the closing phenylalanine or tryptophan. A D gene is named only where the DNA matches it firmly. Not all rows give a size; the values are once, few, many and, for expanded clones, a class.

TRBJ1-1 | once | TRBV6-2/TRBV6-3 | - | TGTGCCAGCAGTTACGCCAAGGGGACTGAAGCTTTCTTT | CASSYAKGTEAFF
TRBJ1-1 | few | TRBV4-2 | - | TGTGCCAGCAGCCAAGATCTAGGGGAGAGGACTGAAGCTTTCTTT | CASSQDLGERTEAFF
TRBJ1-2 | few | TRBV5-1 | - | TGCGCCAGCAGCCCGGCACAGGAGAGATATGGCTACACCTTC | CASSPAQERYGYTF
TRBJ1-1 | few | TRBV6-2/TRBV6-3 | TRBD1 | TGTGCCAGCAGAACGGGACAGGTGATGAACACTGAAGCTTTCTTT | CASRTGQVMNTEAFF
TRBJ2-3 | many | TRBV5-1 | TRBD2 | TGCGCCAGCAGCTTGGGGACTAGAGTTACAGATACGCAGTATTTT | CASSLGTRVTDTQYF
TRBJ2-1 | few | TRBV12-3/TRBV12-4 | TRBD2 | TGTGCCAGCAGAGCGGGAAATGGGCCCAATGAGCAGTTCTTC | CASRAGNGPNEQFF
TRBJ2-2 | many | TRBV7-2 | TRBD2 | TGTGCCAGCAGTCGGACTAGCGGGACCGGGGAGCTGTTTTTT | CASSRTSGTGELFF
TRBJ1-1 | many | TRBV6-2/TRBV6-3 | - | TGTGCCAGCAGTTACCTGGGTGCATATGAAGCTTTCTTT | CASSYLGAYEAFF
TRBJ2-7 | - | TRBV18 | TRBD1 | TGTGCCAGCTCACCAGGGACAGGGGTTAGGGAGCAGTACTTC | CASSPGTGVREQYF
TRBJ1-1 | few | TRBV5-1 | - | TGCGCCAGCAGCTTGGCCCAGGGACGTCGAGGCACTGAAGCTTTCTTT | CASSLAQGRRGTEAFF
TRBJ2-5 | many | TRBV5-1 | TRBD1 | TGCGCCAGCAGCCCCGGGACAGTCCAAGAGACCCAGTACTTC | CASSPGTVQETQYF
TRBJ2-3 | once | TRBV5-4 | - | TGTGCCAGCAGCCCCCCGGGCGAGCGATCCACAGATACGCAGTATTTT | CASSPPGERSTDTQYF
TRBJ2-2 | - | TRBV30 | TRBD2 | TGTGCCTGGGGGGGGCTAGCGGGAGTCGCCGGGGAGCTGTTTTTT | CAWGGLAGVAGELFF
TRBJ1-6 | - | TRBV11-3 | TRBD1 | TGTGCCAGCAGCCGAACAGGGGATAATTCACCCCTCCACTTT | CASSRTGDNSPLHF
TRBJ2-1 | - | TRBV5-1 | TRBD2 | TGCGCCAGCAGCTTGGCCACGGTAGCGGGAGCCTATGAGCAGTTCTTC | CASSLATVAGAYEQFF
TRBJ1-5 | - | TRBV12-3/TRBV12-4 | - | TGTGTCAGCAGTCTTCGTCCGAATCAGCCCCAGCATTTT | CVSSLRPNQPQHF
TRBJ1-1 | - | TRBV3-1 | - | TGTGCCAGCAGCCTCAACCCCAGGGGCACTGAAGCTTTCTTT | CASSLNPRGTEAFF
TRBJ1-2 | - | TRBV2 | - | TGTGCCAGCAGTCTTCACCGAAACTATGGCTACACCTTC | CASSLHRNYGYTF
TRBJ1-1 | - | TRBV5-5 | - | TGTGCCAGCAGCTACATCAGGGGTAACACTGAAGCTTTCTTT | CASSYIRGNTEAFF
TRBJ1-6 | - | TRBV7-2 | - | TGTGCCAGCAGCTATGGCCAAGGCCGTAGGCGTTCACCCCTCCACTTT | CASSYGQGRRRSPLHF
TRBJ1-5 | - | TRBV12-3/TRBV12-4 | - | TGTGCCAGCAGTTACGGGGACAATCAGCCCCAGCATTTT | CASSYGDNQPQHF
TRBJ1-1 | - | TRBV29-1 | - | TGCAGCGTTGTTGGGGCGGGTAAAGCTTTCTTT | CSVVGAGKAFF
TRBJ2-2 | - | TRBV27 | TRBD1 | TGTGCCAGCAGTTTAAGGACAGGAGGAACCGGGGAGCTGTTTTTT | CASSLRTGGTGELFF
TRBJ2-1 | few | TRBV12-3/TRBV12-4 | - | TGTACCAGCAGGCGCTCTCTAAGTAGGAGGGCAGGATACAATGAGCAGTTCTTC | CTSRRSLSRRAGYNEQFF
TRBJ1-2 | few | TRBV4-1 | - | TGCGCCAGCAGCCCAGCCTCTGGGGACGATGGCTACACCTTC | CASSPASGDDGYTF
TRBJ2-5 | - | TRBV30 | - | TGTGCCTGGAGTTTCTATAGAGAGACCCAGTACTTC | CAWSFYRETQYF
TRBJ2-1 | - | TRBV5-8 | - | TGTGCCAGCAGCTTGAGTGGGGGGTATTCCAATGAGCAGTTCTTC | CASSLSGGYSNEQFF
TRBJ2-5 | many | TRBV5-1 | - | TGCGCCAGCAGCCCGGACATCCAGGCTTCAAGGACCCAGTACTTC | CASSPDIQASRTQYF
TRBJ1-1 | many | TRBV12-3/TRBV12-4 | - | TGTGCCAGCATCACGACCGGGGGGACTGAAGCTTTCTTT | CASITTGGTEAFF
TRBJ1-5 | few | TRBV20-1 | - | TGCAGTGCTAGAGATGAGCGAGGCAGCAATCAGCCCCAGCATTTT | CSARDERGSNQPQHF
TRBJ2-3 | - | TRBV20-1 | TRBD2 | TGCAGTGCTAGAGGGATGCTAGCGGGAGTGACAGATACGCAGTATTTT | CSARGMLAGVTDTQYF
TRBJ1-6 | many | TRBV20-1 | - | TGCAGTGCTCCCCAGGGGAACTCCTATAATTCACCCCTCCACTTT | CSAPQGNSYNSPLHF
TRBJ2-1 | - | TRBV3-1 | TRBD2 | TGTGCCAGCAGCCAAGGGGGGACTAGCGGACAGTACAATGAGCAGTTCTTC | CASSQGGTSGQYNEQFF
TRBJ2-5 | few | TRBV24-1 | - | TGTGCCACCAGCCATCCCGGGATGTCAGAGACCCAGTACTTC | CATSHPGMSETQYF
TRBJ2-1 | - | TRBV5-1 | TRBD2 | TGCGCCAGCAGCCCCGGTTTTAGCGGGATGAATGAGCAGTTCTTC | CASSPGFSGMNEQFF
TRBJ2-7 | few | TRBV30 | TRBD2 | TGTGCCTGGACAAGAGCGGGGACCTACGAGCAGTACTTC | CAWTRAGTYEQYF
TRBJ2-1 | - | TRBV6-1 | - | TGTGCCAGCAGCAGGGGTGGCTCCTACAATGAGCAGTTCTTC | CASSRGGSYNEQFF
TRBJ2-2 | - | TRBV20-1 | TRBD1 | TGCAGTGCTAGCCAGCGACAGGGGACCGGGGAGCTGTTTTTT | CSASQRQGTGELFF
TRBJ2-3 | many | TRBV4-1 | - | TGCGCCAGCAGCCAAGAACCCTCTGGGGGCGGATTCACAGATACGCAGTATTTT | CASSQEPSGGGFTDTQYF
TRBJ1-4 | - | TRBV7-9 | - | TGTGCCAGCAGCTTAGTCGGGGATCCTAATGAAAAACTGTTTTTT | CASSLVGDPNEKLFF
TRBJ2-5 | few | TRBV7-2 | - | TGTGCCAGCAGCTTACAAGCGCTCCAAGAGACCCAGTACTTC | CASSLQALQETQYF
TRBJ2-7 | - | TRBV20-1 | - | TGCAGTGCTAGTTGGGACATAACCTACGAGCAGTACTTC | CSASWDITYEQYF
TRBJ2-5 | - | TRBV18 | - | TGTGCCAGCTCACCAGGGATCGCCGAGACCCAGTACTTC | CASSPGIAETQYF
TRBJ1-1 | - | TRBV19 | TRBD1 | TGTGCCAGTGGGAGGGACAGGGGTAACACTGAAGCTTTCTTT | CASGRDRGNTEAFF
TRBJ2-7 | - | TRBV10-3 | - | TGTGCCATCAGTGACGGGCAGGGGATCTACGAGCAGTACTTC | CAISDGQGIYEQYF
TRBJ2-1 | few | TRBV6-6 | - | TGTGCCAGCAGAAACGACAGGATCAATGAGCAGTTCTTC | CASRNDRINEQFF
TRBJ1-1 | - | TRBV2 | - | TGTGCCAGCAGTGTGTGGGGAATGAACACTGAAGCTTTCTTT | CASSVWGMNTEAFF
TRBJ2-1 | - | TRBV25-1 | - | TGTGCCAGCAGTGGTCCCTTTAGCTCCTACAATGAGCAGTTCTTC | CASSGPFSSYNEQFF